Presented here are 26 T cell receptor beta chains from one specimen sequenced in a study of CXCR3-negative and CXCR3-positive naive CD8 T cells. Points from the study as a whole: In CXCR3-positive naive cells, the TRB CDR3s were more hydrophobic than in CXCR3-negative naive cells.

It was by 5' RACE with UMI labels that the TRB cDNA libraries were prepared. TCRdb re-called the 5' RACE reads, yielding one record per CDR3 amino acid sequence without DNA. In total, the table holds nearly 110,000 distinct CDR3 sequences. Antigens of these TCRs are unknown. What was sequenced was naive CXCR3+ CD8+ T cells from blood. The sample's subset: CD45RO-CCR7+CD27+CD95- naive CD8+ T cells expressing CXCR3 (TNR3+). These receptors all come from a human donor in good health. Some clones in this sample may be carry-over from other donors' samples.

This rearrangement joins TRBV29-1 to TRBJ2-1; TCRdb designates TRBD1, a call that cannot be tested without DNA. CDR1 is SQVTM and CDR2 is ANQGSEA in the germline V gene. The CDR3 extends over 15 amino acids. The CDR3 protein is CSVEDRGLAYNEQFF.

J is TRBJ1-2 and V is TRBV20-1; the TCRdb D gene call, TRBD1, has no DNA to confirm it. Germline V gene lookup returns CDR1 DFQATT and CDR2 SNEGSKA (reference sequence). The CDR3 has 15 amino acids. CDR3 in amino acids: CSAARQDYQDYGYTF.

J is TRBJ2-7 and V is TRBV30; the TCRdb D gene call, TRBD2, has no DNA to confirm it. Germline-derived CDR1 and CDR2 are GTSNPN and SVGIG (reference sequence). This CDR3 has 13 amino acids. The CDR3 sequence: CAWKGYPSYEQYF.

The rearrangement uses TRBV20-1 and TRBJ2-1; TCRdb picks TRBD1, but there is no DNA to check that call. From germline, CDR1 is DFQATT and CDR2 SNEGSKA (reference sequence). The CDR3 has 16 residues. The CDR3 sequence: CSARDLGRGDYNEQFF.

The chain combines TRBV27 with TRBJ2-7; TCRdb selects TRBD1, and the lack of DNA leaves this call unchecked. The germline gives CDR1 MNHEY, CDR2 SMNVEV (reference sequence). The CDR3 runs 14 residues. CDR3 sequence: CASSFAGTGYEQYF.

J is TRBJ2-4 and V is TRBV13. The CDR3 length is 14 residues. Germline loops: CDR1 PRHDT, CDR2 FYEKMQ (reference sequence). The CDR3: CASSSNLAKNIQYF.

The J gene is TRBJ2-5, the V gene TRBV7-8; with no DNA, the TCRdb D assignment of TRBD1 cannot be verified. Germline lookup yields CDR1 SGHVS and CDR2 FQNEAQ. The CDR3 runs to 16 residues. The CDR3 reads CASSKFRDRGKETQYF.

The J gene is TRBJ1-2, the V gene TRBV12-3 or TRBV12-4; lacking DNA, the TRBD1 call made by TCRdb goes unchecked. This CDR3 contains 13 residues. CDR3 residues: CASSSTGVYGYTF.

The gene calls are TRBV29-1 and TRBJ1-1. The CDR3 consists of 11 residues. Germline V gene sequence: CDR1 SQVTM, CDR2 ANQGSEA. The CDR3 region is CSVGVDTEAFF. The full variable domain, its missing parts supplied by reference TRBV29-1 and TRBJ1-1, is SAVISQKPSRDICQRGTSLTIQCQVDSQVTMMFWYRQQPGQSLTLIATANQGSEATYESGFVIDKFPISRPNLTFSTLTVSNMSPEDSSIYLCSVGVDTEAFFGQGTRLTVV.

CDR3 sequence reads: CASSLQAGVPTDTQYF. The chain recombines TRBV28 with TRBJ2-3; TCRdb proposes TRBD1, but this gene call is untestable without DNA. Germline V CDR1 and CDR2: MDHEN, SYDVKM. The length of the CDR3 is 16 residues. Based on the CDR3 plus reference TRBV28 and TRBJ2-3, the full variable domain is DVKVTQSSRYLVKRTGEKVFLECVQDMDHENMFWYRQDPGLGLRLIYFSYDVKMKEKGDIPEGYSVSREKKERFSLILESASTNQTSMYLCASSLQAGVPTDTQYFGPGTRLTVL.

V is TRBV6-2 or TRBV6-3 and J is TRBJ1-1; TCRdb names TRBD1, which stays unverified in the absence of DNA. CDR1 and CDR2 from the germline V gene are MNHEY and SVGEGT. This CDR3 contains 16 residues. The chain's CDR3 is CASSYSLQGLNTEAFF.

V and J are TRBV5-5 and TRBJ2-7. CDR1 is SGHKS and CDR2 is YYEKEE in the germline V gene (reference sequence). The CDR3 loop spans 13 amino acids. The CDR3 reads CASSLWQNYEQYF. Looking up the rest from reference TRBV5-5 and TRBJ2-7 gives the full variable domain: DAGVTQSPTHLIKTRGQQVTLRCSPISGHKSVSWYQQVLGQGPQFIFQYYEKEERGRGNFPDRFSARQFPNYSSELNVNALLLGDSALYLCASSLWQNYEQYFGPGTRLTVT.

This chain uses TRBV30 with TRBJ2-7; no DNA is available, so the TRBD1 call from TCRdb remains unchecked. Per germline, CDR1 GTSNPN and CDR2 SVGIG (reference sequence). The CDR3 consists of 14 residues. The CDR3 sequence is CAAEIGQGAGEQYF.

The chain employs TRBV29-1 and TRBJ2-1; TCRdb calls TRBD2, which cannot be checked without DNA. Germline CDR1 reads SQVTM; CDR2 reads ANQGSEA. The CDR3 runs to 16 residues. The CDR3 here is CSVDGGDSINYNEQFF.

This chain joins TRBV6-2 or TRBV6-3 and TRBJ2-7; the TCRdb call, TRBD1, lacks DNA for checking. Germline lookup yields CDR1 MNHEY and CDR2 SVGEGT. The CDR3 totals 16 residues. The CDR3 is CASSYPPTGILYEQYF.

This CDR3 is CASSQHVSGYEQYF. The chain combines TRBV14 with TRBJ2-7. CDR3 length equals 14 residues. Germline V CDR1 and CDR2: SGHDN, FVKESK.

The V call is TRBV6-6, the J call TRBJ2-3; lacking DNA, the TRBD1 call made by TCRdb goes unchecked. Germline-derived CDR1 and CDR2 are MNHNY and SVGAGI (reference sequence). This CDR3 has 14 amino acids. This CDR3 is CASSLAGPADTQYF.

The chain joins TRBV7-3 to TRBJ2-3; no DNA is available, so the TRBD1 call from TCRdb remains unchecked. This CDR3 has 13 residues. Germline V gene data show CDR1 as SGHTA and CDR2 as FQGTGA. CDR3 protein: CASSRTASGTQYF. Looking up the rest from reference TRBV7-3 and TRBJ2-3 gives the full variable domain: GAGVSQTPSNKVTEKGKYVELRCDPISGHTALYWYRQSLGQGPEFLIYFQGTGAADDSGLPNDRFFAVRPEGSVSTLKIQRTERGDSAVYLCASSRTASGTQYFGPGTRLTVL.

V gene TRBV5-6 combines with J gene TRBJ2-7; TCRdb selects TRBD2, and the lack of DNA leaves this call unchecked. The CDR3 length is 14 residues. Germline assignment: CDR1 SGHDT and CDR2 YYEEEE. The CDR3 spells CASSLATGRREQYF. The whole variable domain, filled in from reference TRBV5-6 and TRBJ2-7, reads DAGVTQSPTHLIKTRGQQVTLRCSPKSGHDTVSWYQQALGQGPQFIFQYYEEEERQRGNFPDRFSGHQFPNYSSELNVNALLLGDSALYLCASSLATGRREQYFGPGTRLTVT.

The chain combines TRBV12-3 or TRBV12-4 with TRBJ2-3; TCRdb indicates TRBD2, and absent DNA this call remains unverified. There are 15 residues in the CDR3. The CDR3 is CASSPGLDVTDTQYF.

The chain employs TRBV7-9 and TRBJ2-3; TCRdb's assignment of TRBD1 cannot be checked, as there is no DNA. Germline CDR1 reads SEHNR; CDR2 reads FQNEAQ (reference sequence). The CDR3 runs 17 residues. CDR3: CASSWDQTGDSTDTQYF.

The chain has TRBV29-1 and TRBJ2-7; as DNA is missing, the TRBD1 call by TCRdb cannot be tested. The CDR3 runs to 14 residues. Germline loops: CDR1 SQVTM, CDR2 ANQGSEA. The chain's CDR3 is CSVEDRQGSDEQYF.

CDR3 sequence reads: CASSPIGGAVADTQYF. The V call is TRBV14, the J call TRBJ2-3; TCRdb's assignment of TRBD2 cannot be checked, as there is no DNA. The CDR3 contains 16 residues. Per germline, CDR1 SGHDN and CDR2 FVKESK.

The V gene is TRBV24-1, the J gene TRBJ1-6. Germline V gene lookup returns CDR1 KGHDR and CDR2 SFDVKD. The CDR3 loop spans 13 amino acids. CDR3 in amino acids: CATSDLDTSPLHF.

The gene calls are TRBV21-1 and TRBJ1-1. TRBV21-1 is annotated as a pseudogene. The CDR3 spans 14 residues. The CDR3 loop reads CASSNRSLNTEAFF.

This CDR3 is CASSLAPWETQYF. The rearrangement joins TRBV27 to TRBJ2-5; TCRdb picks TRBD1, but there is no DNA to check that call. Per germline, CDR1 MNHEY and CDR2 SMNVEV (reference sequence). This CDR3 region has 13 residues.